The rows below give T cell receptor beta chains drawn from one sample of a study of metastatic and nonmetastatic thyroid tumors. TCRdb recomputed clones from the PCR reads via MiXCR. The table records about 30,000 clones, roughly 15% of them present only once. The source material was blood. Source of these receptors: a female donor with papillary thyroid cancer or a benign thyroid nodule (not recorded which). Some clones in this sample may be carry-over from other donors' samples. Each CDR3 is given with its conserved first and last residue. Fields, in order: V gene, J gene, clone size, D gene, CDR3 DNA, CDR3 protein. D genes are given only for firm matches. Clone size is given for some rows only: seen once, a few or many times, or a class if the clone is expanded.

TRBV29-1	TRBJ2-5	many	TRBD1	TGCAGCGTTCTGACAGGGATCGGGACCCAGTACTTC	CSVLTGIGTQYF
TRBV5-5	TRBJ2-7	-	-	TGTGCCAGCAGCTTGTCCTGGGGGACGGGGGCCTACGAGCAGTACTTC	CASSLSWGTGAYEQYF
TRBV20-1	TRBJ2-3	-	-	TGCAGTGCTAGTTATAGGGCTAGCGGCACAGATACGCAGTATTTT	CSASYRASGTDTQYF
TRBV14	TRBJ1-2	many	-	TGTGCCAGCAGCCCCGGACTGGGCTATGGCTACACCTTC	CASSPGLGYGYTF
TRBV20-1	TRBJ1-1	medium-sized	-	TGCAGTGCAACAGGACGGACGAACACTGAAGCTTTCTTT	CSATGRTNTEAFF
TRBV7-9	TRBJ1-4	many	-	TGTGCCAGCAGCTTTGACGTAACCACTAATGAAAAACTGTTTTTT	CASSFDVTTNEKLFF
TRBV6-1	TRBJ1-6	medium-sized	-	TGTGCCAGCACCTTGGGGAATTCACCCCTCCACTTT	CASTLGNSPLHF
TRBV20-1	TRBJ1-2	few	-	TGCAGTGCTAGAGATGAAGGGCGACAGGAGAGTAACTATGGCTACACCTTC	CSARDEGRQESNYGYTF
TRBV20-1	TRBJ2-1	many	TRBD2	TGCAGTGTCCCAGGCCTAGCGGGACGGGGTTACAATGAGCAGTTCTTC	CSVPGLAGRGYNEQFF
TRBV19	TRBJ2-6	many	TRBD1	TGTGCCACACTCACCGGGACAGGCCGAGCTGGGGCCAACGTCCTGACTTTC	CATLTGTGRAGANVLTF
TRBV5-1	TRBJ2-7	medium-sized	-	TGCGCCAGCAGCTGGCGGTTGGGGGGGGCTTCCTACGAGCAGTACTTC	CASSWRLGGASYEQYF
TRBV7-2	TRBJ2-5	many	-	TGTGCCAGCAGCTTGGAGCCTAACCCGGGGACCCAGTACTTC	CASSLEPNPGTQYF
TRBV7-2	TRBJ2-3	many	TRBD2	TGTGCCAGCAGCTTAACCAGCGGGGCCCCCACAGATACGCAGTATTTT	CASSLTSGAPTDTQYF
TRBV12-3/TRBV12-4	TRBJ1-1	many	-	TGTGCCAGCAGTCCAACAGTGAACACTGAAGCTTTCTTT	CASSPTVNTEAFF
TRBV4-1	TRBJ2-1	many	-	TGCGCCAGCAGCCAAGGAAATGTGGTAGGGGAGCAGTTCTTC	CASSQGNVVGEQFF
TRBV6-1	TRBJ1-6	few	-	TGTGCCAGCAGAACCCTCCCGGATGGAGTGTATTCACCCCTCCACTTT	CASRTLPDGVYSPLHF
TRBV6-5	TRBJ1-6	medium-sized	TRBD1	TGTGCCAGCAGTTACTCCGTCCCGGGACAGGGGGCGAGGTCACCCCTCCACTTT	CASSYSVPGQGARSPLHF
TRBV4-1	TRBJ1-6	medium-sized	-	TGCGCCAGCAGCCCAGGCCCGGGGGCTAGTTCACCCCTCCACTTT	CASSPGPGASSPLHF
TRBV28	TRBJ1-3	many	-	TGTGCCAGCAGGAGCCCGGCGCGAAACACCATATATTTT	CASRSPARNTIYF
TRBV30	TRBJ2-2	many	-	TGTGCCCGAGGGGGGAACACCGGGGAGCTGTTTTTT	CARGGNTGELFF
TRBV2	TRBJ2-3	many	TRBD1	TGTGCCAGCAGTGCTACCGGGACAGGGTACGGGACGGATACGCAGTATTTT	CASSATGTGYGTDTQYF
TRBV6-1	TRBJ2-2	-	-	TGTGCCAGCAGGATGGATACCGGGGAGCTGTTTTTT	CASRMDTGELFF
TRBV5-4	TRBJ2-3	many	-	TGTGCCAGCAGCTTGGACTTATCTAGCACAGATACGCAGTATTTT	CASSLDLSSTDTQYF